This T cell receptor beta chain was sequenced in a study of T cells in Graves' hyperthyroidism and ophthalmopathy. This clonotype was recorded many times. The antigen is undetermined. Whole-study results and caveats: In validation, the model predicted ophthalmopathy. These predictions came a median roughly six months before onset. Blood samples included most of the expanded thyroid clonotypes exceeding 0.001.

What was amplified from RNA transcripts were TCR beta CDR3 regions. With the HTBI primer set, the TCR CDR3 went through a first round of RT-PCR. One entry per CDR3 protein, called by TCRdb with MiXCR from the multiplex PCR reads. The data contain 400,000 to 500,000 distinct CDR3 sequences, approximately 14% of them singletons. The CDR3 length is 15 residues. V shed 1 base, J shed 6 bases, and the junction held 5 bases outside the gene matches. Germline V gene data show CDR1 as MNHEY and CDR2 as SVGAGI. The chain joins TRBV6-5 to TRBJ2-1; 8 positions match TRBD1. The clonotype comes from a woman aged 18-29 years with Graves' hyperthyroidism. The material sequenced was blood. CDR3 DNA: TGTGCCAGCAGTTACTTGACAGGGGTTTTCAATGAGCAGTTCTTC. Translating gives CASSYLTGVFNEQFF.